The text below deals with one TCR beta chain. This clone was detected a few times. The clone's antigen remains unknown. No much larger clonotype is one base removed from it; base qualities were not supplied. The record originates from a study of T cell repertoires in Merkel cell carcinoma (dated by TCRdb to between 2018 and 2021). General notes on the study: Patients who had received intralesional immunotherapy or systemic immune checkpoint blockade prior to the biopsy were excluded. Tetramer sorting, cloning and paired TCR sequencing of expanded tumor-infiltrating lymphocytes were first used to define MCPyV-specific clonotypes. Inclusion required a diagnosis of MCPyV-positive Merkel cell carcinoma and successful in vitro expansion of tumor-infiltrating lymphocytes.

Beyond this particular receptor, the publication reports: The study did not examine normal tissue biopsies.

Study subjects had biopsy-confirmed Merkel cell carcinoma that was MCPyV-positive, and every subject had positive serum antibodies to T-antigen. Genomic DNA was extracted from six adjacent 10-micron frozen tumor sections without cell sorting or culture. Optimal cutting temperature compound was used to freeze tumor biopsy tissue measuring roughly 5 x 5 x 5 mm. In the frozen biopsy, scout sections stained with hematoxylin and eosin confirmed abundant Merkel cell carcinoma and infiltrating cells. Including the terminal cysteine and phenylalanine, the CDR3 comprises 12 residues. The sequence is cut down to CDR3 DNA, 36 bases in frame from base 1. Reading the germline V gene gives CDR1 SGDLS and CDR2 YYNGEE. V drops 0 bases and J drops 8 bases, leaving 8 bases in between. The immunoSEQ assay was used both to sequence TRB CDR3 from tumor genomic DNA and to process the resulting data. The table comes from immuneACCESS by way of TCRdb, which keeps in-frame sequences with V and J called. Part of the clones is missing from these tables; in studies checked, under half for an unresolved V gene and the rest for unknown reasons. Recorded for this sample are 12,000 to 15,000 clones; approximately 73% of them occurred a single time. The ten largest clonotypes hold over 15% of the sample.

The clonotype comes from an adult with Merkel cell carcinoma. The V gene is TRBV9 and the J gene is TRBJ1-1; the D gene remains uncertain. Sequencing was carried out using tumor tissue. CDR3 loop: CASSVAGREAFF. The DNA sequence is TGTGCCAGCAGCGTAGCGGGCAGAGAAGCTTTCTTT.